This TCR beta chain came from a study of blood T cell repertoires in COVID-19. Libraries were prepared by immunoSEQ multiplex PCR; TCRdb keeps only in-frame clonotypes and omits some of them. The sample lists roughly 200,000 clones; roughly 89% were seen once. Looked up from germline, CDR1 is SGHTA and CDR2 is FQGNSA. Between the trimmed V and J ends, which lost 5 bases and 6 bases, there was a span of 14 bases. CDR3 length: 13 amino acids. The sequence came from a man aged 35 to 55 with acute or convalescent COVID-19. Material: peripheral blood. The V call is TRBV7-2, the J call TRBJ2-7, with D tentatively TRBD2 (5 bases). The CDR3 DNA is TGTGCCAGCAGCGGGGTCGGAGGCGGCGAGCAGTACTTC. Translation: CASSGVGGGEQYF.